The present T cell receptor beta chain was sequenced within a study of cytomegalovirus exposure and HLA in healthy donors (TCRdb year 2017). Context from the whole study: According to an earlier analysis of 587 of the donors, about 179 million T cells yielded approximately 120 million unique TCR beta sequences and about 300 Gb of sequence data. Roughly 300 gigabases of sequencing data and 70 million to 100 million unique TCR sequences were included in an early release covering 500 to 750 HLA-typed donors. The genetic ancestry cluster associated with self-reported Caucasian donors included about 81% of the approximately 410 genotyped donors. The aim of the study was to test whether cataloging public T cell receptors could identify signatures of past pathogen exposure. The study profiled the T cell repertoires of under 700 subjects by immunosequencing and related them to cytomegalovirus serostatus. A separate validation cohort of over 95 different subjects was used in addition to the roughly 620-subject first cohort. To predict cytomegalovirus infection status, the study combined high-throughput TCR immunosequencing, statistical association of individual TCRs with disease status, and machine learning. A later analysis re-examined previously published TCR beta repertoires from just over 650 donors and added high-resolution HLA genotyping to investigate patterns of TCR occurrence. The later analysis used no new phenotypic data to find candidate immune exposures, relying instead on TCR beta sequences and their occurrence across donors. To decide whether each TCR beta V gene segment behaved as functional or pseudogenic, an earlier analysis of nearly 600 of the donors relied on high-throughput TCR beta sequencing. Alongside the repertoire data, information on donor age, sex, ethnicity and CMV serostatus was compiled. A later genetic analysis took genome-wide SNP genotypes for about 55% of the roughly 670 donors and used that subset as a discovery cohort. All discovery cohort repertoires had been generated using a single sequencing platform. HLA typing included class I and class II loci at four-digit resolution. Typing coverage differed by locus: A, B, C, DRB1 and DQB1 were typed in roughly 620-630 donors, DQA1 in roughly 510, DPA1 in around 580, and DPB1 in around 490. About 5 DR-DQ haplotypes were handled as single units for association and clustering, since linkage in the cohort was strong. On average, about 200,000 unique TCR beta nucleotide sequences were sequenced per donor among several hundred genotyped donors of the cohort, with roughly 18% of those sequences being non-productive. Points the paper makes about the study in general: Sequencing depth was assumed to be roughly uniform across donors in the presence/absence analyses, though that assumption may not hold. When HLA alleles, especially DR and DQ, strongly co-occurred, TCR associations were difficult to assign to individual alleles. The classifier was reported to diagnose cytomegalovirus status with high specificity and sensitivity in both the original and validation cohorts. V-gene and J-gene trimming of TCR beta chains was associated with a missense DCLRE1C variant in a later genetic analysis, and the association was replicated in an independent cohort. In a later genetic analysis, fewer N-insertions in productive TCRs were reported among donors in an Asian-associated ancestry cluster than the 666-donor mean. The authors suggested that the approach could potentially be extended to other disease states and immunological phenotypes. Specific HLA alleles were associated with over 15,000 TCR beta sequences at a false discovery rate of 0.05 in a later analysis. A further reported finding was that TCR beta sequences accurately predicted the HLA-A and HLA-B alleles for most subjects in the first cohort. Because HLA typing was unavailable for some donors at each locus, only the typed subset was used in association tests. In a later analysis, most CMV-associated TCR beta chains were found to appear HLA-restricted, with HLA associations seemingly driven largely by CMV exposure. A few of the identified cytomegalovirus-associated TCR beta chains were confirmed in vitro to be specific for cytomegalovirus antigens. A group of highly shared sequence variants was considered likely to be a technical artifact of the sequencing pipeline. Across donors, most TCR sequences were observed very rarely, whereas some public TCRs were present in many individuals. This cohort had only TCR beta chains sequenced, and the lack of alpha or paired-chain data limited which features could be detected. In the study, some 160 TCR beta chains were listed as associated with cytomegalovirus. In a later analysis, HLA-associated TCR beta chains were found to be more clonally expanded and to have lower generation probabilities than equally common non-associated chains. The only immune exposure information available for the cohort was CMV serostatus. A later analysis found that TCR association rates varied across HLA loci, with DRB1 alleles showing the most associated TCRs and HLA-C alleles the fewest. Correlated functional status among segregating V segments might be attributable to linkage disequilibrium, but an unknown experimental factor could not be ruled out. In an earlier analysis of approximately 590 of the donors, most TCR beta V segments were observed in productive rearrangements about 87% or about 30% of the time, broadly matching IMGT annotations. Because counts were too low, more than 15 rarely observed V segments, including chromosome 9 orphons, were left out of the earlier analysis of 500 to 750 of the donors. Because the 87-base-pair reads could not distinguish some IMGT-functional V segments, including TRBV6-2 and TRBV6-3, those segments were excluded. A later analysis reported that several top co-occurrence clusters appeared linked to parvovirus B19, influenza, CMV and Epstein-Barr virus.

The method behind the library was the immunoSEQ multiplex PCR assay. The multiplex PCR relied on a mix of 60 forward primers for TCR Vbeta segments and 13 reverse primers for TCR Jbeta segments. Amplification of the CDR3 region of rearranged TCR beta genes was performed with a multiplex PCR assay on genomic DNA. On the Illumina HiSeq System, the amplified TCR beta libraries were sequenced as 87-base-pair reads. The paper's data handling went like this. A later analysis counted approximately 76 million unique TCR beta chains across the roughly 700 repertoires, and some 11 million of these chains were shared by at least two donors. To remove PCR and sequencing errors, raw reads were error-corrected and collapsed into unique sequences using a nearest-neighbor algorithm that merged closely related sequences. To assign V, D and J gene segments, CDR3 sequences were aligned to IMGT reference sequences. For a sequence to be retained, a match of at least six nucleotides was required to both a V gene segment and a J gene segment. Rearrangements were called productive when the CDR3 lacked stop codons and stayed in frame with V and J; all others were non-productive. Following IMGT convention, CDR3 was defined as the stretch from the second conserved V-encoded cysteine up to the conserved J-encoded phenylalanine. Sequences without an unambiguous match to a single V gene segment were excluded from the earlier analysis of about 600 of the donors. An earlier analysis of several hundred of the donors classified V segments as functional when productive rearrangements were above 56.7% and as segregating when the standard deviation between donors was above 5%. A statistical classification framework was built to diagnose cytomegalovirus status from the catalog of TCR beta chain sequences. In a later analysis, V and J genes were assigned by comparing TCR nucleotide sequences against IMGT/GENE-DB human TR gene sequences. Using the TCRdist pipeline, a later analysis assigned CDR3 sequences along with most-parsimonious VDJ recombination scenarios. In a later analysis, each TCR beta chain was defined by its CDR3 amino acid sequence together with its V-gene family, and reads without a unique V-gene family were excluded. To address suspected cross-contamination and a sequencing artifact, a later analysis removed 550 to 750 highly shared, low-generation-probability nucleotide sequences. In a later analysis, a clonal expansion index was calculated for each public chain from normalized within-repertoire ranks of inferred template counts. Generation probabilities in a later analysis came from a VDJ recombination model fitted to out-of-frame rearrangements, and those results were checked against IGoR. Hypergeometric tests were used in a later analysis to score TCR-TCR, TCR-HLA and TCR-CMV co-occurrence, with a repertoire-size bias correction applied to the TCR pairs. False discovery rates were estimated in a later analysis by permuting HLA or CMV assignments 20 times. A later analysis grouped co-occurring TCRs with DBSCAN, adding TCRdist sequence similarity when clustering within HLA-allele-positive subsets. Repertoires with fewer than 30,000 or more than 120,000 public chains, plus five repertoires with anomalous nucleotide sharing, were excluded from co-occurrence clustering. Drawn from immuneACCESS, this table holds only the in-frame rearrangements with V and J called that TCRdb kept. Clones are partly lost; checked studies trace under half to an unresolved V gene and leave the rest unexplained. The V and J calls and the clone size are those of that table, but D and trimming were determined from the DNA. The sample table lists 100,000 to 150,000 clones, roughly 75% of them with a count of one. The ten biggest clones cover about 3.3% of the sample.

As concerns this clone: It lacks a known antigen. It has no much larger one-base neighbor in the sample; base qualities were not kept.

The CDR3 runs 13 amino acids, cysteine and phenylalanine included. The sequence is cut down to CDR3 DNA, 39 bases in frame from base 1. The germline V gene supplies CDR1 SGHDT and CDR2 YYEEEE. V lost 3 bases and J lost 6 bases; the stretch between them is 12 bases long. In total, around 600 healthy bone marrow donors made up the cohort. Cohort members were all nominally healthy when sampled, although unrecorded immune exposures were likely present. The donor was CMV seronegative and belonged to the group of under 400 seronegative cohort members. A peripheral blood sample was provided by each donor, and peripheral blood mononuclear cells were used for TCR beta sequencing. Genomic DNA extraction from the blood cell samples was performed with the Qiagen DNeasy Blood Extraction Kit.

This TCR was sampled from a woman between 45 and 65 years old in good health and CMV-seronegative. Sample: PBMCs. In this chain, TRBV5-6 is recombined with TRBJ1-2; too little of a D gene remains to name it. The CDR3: CASSSSGSNGYTF. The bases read TGTGCCAGCAGCTCATCGGGATCAAATGGCTACACCTTC.